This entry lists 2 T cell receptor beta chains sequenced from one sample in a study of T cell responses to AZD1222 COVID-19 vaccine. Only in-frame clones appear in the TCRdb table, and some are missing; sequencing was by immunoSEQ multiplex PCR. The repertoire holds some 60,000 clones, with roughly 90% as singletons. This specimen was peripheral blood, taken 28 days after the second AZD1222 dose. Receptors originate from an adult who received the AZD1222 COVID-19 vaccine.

CDR3 nucleotides: TGTGCCAGCAGCCAAATCAATCCAAGGCAGGGCTATGGCTACACCTTC. It encodes CASSQINPRQGYGYTF. The rearrangement joins TRBV28 to TRBJ1-2; D perhaps matches TRBD1 (5 bases). Trimming removed 6 bases from V and 4 bases from J, with 21 bases in between. This CDR3 contains 16 residues. CDR1 MDHEN and CDR2 SYDVKM come from the germline V gene.

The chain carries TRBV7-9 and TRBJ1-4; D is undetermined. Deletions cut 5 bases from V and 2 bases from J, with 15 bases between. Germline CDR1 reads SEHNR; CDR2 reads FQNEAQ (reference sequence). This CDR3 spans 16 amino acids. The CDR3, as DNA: TGTGCCAGCAGCCCCGGTCGAGGCGGGACTAATGAAAAACTGTTTTTT. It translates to CASSPGRGGTNEKLFF.